The 3 T cell receptor beta chains reported below all come from one sample, sequenced in a study of T cells in Graves' hyperthyroidism and ophthalmopathy. Amplification yielded TCR beta CDR3 regions, with RNA transcripts as the source. An initial round of RT-PCR targeting the TCR CDR3 relied on the HTBI primer set. TCRdb itself ran the multiplex PCR reads through MiXCR, one entry per CDR3 protein. The table lists around 34,000 distinct CDR3 sequences, around 52% of them singletons. Sequenced sample: blood. All receptors derive from a woman aged 35 to 49 with Graves' ophthalmopathy.

This clonotype has at least ten counts. The V gene is TRBV11-3, the J gene TRBJ2-6, with 9 nucleotides matching TRBD1. J lost 0 bases, V lost 5 bases, and 5 bases had no gene match. The CDR3 has 17 residues. Germline V gene sequence: CDR1 SGHNT, CDR2 YENEEA. The CDR3 DNA reads as TGTGCCAGCAGCATCGGGACAGGGCGCTCTGGGGCCAACGTCCTGACTTTC. It specifies CASSIGTGRSGANVLTF.

Worth noting for this clonotype: Germline is not matched at one junction end, which may reflect a read error. For the CDR3, the DNA is TGTGCCGGCAGCTTAGGCAGTGGGATCACTGAAGCTTTCTTT. It is translated as CAGSLGSGITEAFF. The chain has TRBV7-9 and TRBJ1-1; D ambiguous. Germline V lookup: CDR1 SEHNR, CDR2 FQNEAQ (reference sequence). CDR3 length: 14 amino acids.

The table lists this clonotype with many counts. The chain employs TRBV12-3 or TRBV12-4 and TRBJ1-5, with D perhaps TRBD1 (6 bases). The CDR3 has 15 amino acids. V lost 6 bases, J lost 4 bases, and 16 bases lay in between. CDR3 nucleotides: TGTGCCAGCAGCCAACAGGGCACGGGGAATCAGCCCCAGCATTTT. Translated: CASSQQGTGNQPQHF.